A selection of T cell receptor beta chains follows, all from one sample in a study of CD8+CD57+ T cells in acquired aplastic anemia. MiXCR was run by TCRdb on the reads, yielding one entry per CDR3 protein. The sample shows under 350,000 distinct CDR3 sequences, 45% to 65% of them seen only once. The sequenced material came from sorted CD4+, CD8+, or CD8+CD57+ T cells (not recorded which) from PBMCs. Source of these receptors: a human donor with aplastic anemia. CDR3s include the opening cysteine and the closing phenylalanine or tryptophan. A D gene is named only where the DNA matches it firmly. Where a row states a size, it is once, few, many or the class of an expanded clone; other rows omit it.

>NA|TRBJ1-1|TRBV9|NA
CASSGQQGRGEAFF
TGTGCCAGCAGCGGCCAACAGGGAAGAGGTGAAGCTTTCTTT
>NA|TRBJ2-1|TRBV7-9|NA
CASTLAHYNEQFF
TGTGCCAGCACCTTGGCCCACTACAATGAGCAGTTCTTC
>many|TRBJ1-5|TRBV3-1|NA
CASSQGSGYSNQPQHF
TGTGCCAGCAGCCAAGGCAGCGGGTATAGCAATCAGCCCCAGCATTTT
>many|TRBJ2-3|TRBV9|NA
CASSVEQRQPTDTQYF
TGTGCCAGCAGCGTAGAGCAGCGCCAGCCTACAGATACGCAGTATTTT
>NA|TRBJ1-6|TRBV5-1|NA
CASSLESVNSPLHF
TGCGCCAGCAGCTTGGAATCTGTTAATTCACCCCTCCACTTT
>NA|TRBJ2-5|TRBV10-1|NA
CASSRDWQETQYF
TGCGCCAGCAGCAGGGACTGGCAAGAGACCCAGTACTTC
>NA|TRBJ2-2|TRBV20-1|TRBD2
CSASKREVTGELFF
TGCAGTGCTAGCAAGCGGGAGGTGACCGGGGAGCTGTTTTTT
>NA|TRBJ2-5|TRBV7-9|TRBD1
CASSLGQGPETQYF
TGTGCCAGCAGCTTAGGACAGGGCCCAGAGACCCAGTACTTC
>many|TRBJ2-1|TRBV2|NA
CASSGASWASGQFF
TGTGCCAGCAGTGGGGCAAGCTGGGCGTCTGGACAATTCTTC
>NA|TRBJ1-5|TRBV10-3|NA
CAISGEQYSNQPQHF
TGTGCCATCAGCGGGGAACAATATAGCAATCAGCCCCAGCATTTT
>NA|TRBJ1-4|TRBV9|NA
CASSVVGGPEKLFF
TGTGCCAGCAGCGTAGTCGGGGGGCCCGAAAAACTGTTTTTT
>many|TRBJ1-2|TRBV3-1|NA
CASSQLSRVNYGYTF
TGTGCCAGCAGCCAACTCTCCAGAGTAAACTATGGCTACACCTTC
>NA|TRBJ1-1|TRBV29-1|NA
CSVRSGGGNTEAFF
TGCAGCGTTCGGTCGGGGGGGGGGAACACTGAAGCTTTCTTT
>NA|TRBJ1-6|TRBV19|NA
CASTDSTGGIQNSPLHF
TGTGCCAGTACCGACTCGACAGGCGGCATCCAAAATTCACCCCTCCACTTT
>many|TRBJ2-1|TRBV6-6|NA
CASSYFTVVGRSSYNEQFF
TGTGCCAGCAGTTACTTTACGGTCGTAGGACGAAGCTCCTACAATGAGCAGTTCTTC
>NA|TRBJ2-1|TRBV7-6|NA
CASSLSPGPFVGEQFF
TGTGCCAGCAGCCTCTCCCCGGGACCTTTCGTAGGTGAGCAGTTCTTC
>NA|TRBJ2-3|TRBV5-1|NA
CASSHGVSSTDTQYF
TGCGCCAGCAGCCACGGAGTATCTAGCACAGATACGCAGTATTTT
>NA|TRBJ2-5|TRBV7-7|NA
CASSPLSETQYF
TGTGCTAGCAGCCCGCTTTCAGAGACCCAGTACTTC
>NA|TRBJ2-7|TRBV4-1|TRBD1
CASSQGRGQNEQYF
TGCGCCAGCAGCCAAGGCAGGGGGCAAAACGAGCAGTACTTC
>NA|TRBJ1-1|TRBV20-1|NA
CSARRPDMNTEAFF
TGCAGTGCTAGACGCCCAGATATGAACACTGAAGCTTTCTTT
>NA|TRBJ1-5|TRBV19|TRBD1
CASSIAGQGSNQPQHF
TGTGCCAGTAGTATTGCTGGACAGGGGAGCAATCAGCCCCAGCATTTT
>NA|TRBJ2-3|TRBV25-1|NA
CASSEYIRGIQGTDTQYF
TGTGCCAGCAGTGAATATATACGGGGAATCCAAGGCACAGATACGCAGTATTTT
>NA|TRBJ2-7|TRBV24-1|NA
CATSDPGSREQYF
TGTGCCACCAGTGACCCGGGATCCCGCGAGCAGTACTTC
>NA|TRBJ1-2|TRBV7-8|NA
CASSPRGGATSGGYTF
TGTGCCAGCAGCCCTCGGGGCGGAGCCACCAGCGGTGGCTACACCTTC
>once|TRBJ2-4|TRBV20-1|NA
CGPVSGNIQYF
TGCGGTCCCGTCAGTGGAAACATTCAGTACTTC
>many|TRBJ1-2|TRBV12-3/TRBV12-4|NA
CASTPRGIGYTF
TGTGCCAGCACCCCGAGAGGAATTGGCTACACCTTC
>once|TRBJ2-3|TRBV9|TRBD1
CASSLRTGGSTDTQYF
TGTGCCAGCAGCTTACGGACAGGGGGGAGTACAGATACGCAGTATTTT
>NA|TRBJ2-7|TRBV19|NA
CASSRPGYEQYF
TGTGCCAGTAGTAGGCCGGGCTACGAGCAGTACTTC
>NA|TRBJ1-2|TRBV20-1|TRBD1
CSATGAFGYTF
TGCAGTGCGACAGGGGCTTTTGGCTACACCTTC
>many|TRBJ2-1|TRBV2|TRBD2
CASSEGLAGSNEQFF
TGTGCCAGCAGTGAAGGGCTAGCGGGGAGCAATGAGCAGTTCTTC
>few|TRBJ2-7|TRBV5-8|TRBD2
CASSGGSRPYEQYF
TGTGCCAGCAGCGGCGGGAGCAGGCCCTACGAGCAGTACTTC
>NA|TRBJ1-5|TRBV20-1|NA
CSAGAGGGQPQHF
TGCAGTGCTGGCGCGGGTGGCGGGCAGCCCCAGCATTTT
>many|TRBJ1-2|TRBV18|NA
CASGKELSNYGYTF
TGTGCCAGCGGAAAAGAACTATCTAACTATGGCTACACCTTC
>many|TRBJ2-1|TRBV5-1|TRBD2
CASTLPAGANNEQFF
TGCGCCAGCACCCTCCCAGCGGGAGCAAACAATGAGCAGTTCTTC
>many|TRBJ2-4|TRBV12-3/TRBV12-4|NA
CASSPTAQILAKNIQYF
TGTGCCAGCAGTCCGACAGCGCAGATACTAGCCAAAAACATTCAGTACTTC
>NA|TRBJ1-1|TRBV25-1|TRBD1
CASSVYRGEGNEAFF
TGTGCCAGCAGTGTTTACAGGGGAGAAGGGAATGAAGCTTTCTTT
>many|TRBJ2-7|TRBV7-9|NA
CASSSSGSYEQYF
TGTGCCAGCAGTAGCTCGGGGTCCTACGAGCAGTACTTC
>once|TRBJ2-7|TRBV7-3|TRBD2
CASSQSGGPYDEQYF
TGTGCCAGCAGCCAAAGCGGGGGACCTTACGATGAGCAGTACTTC
>NA|TRBJ2-5|TRBV7-9|NA
CASSPRLGKETQYF
TGTGCCAGCAGCCCCAGACTGGGGAAAGAGACCCAGTACTTC
>many|TRBJ2-5|TRBV7-3|NA
CASSYGPEETQYF
TGTGCCAGCAGCTACGGGCCCGAAGAGACCCAGTACTTC
>few|TRBJ2-7|TRBV29-1|NA
CSVREQTDEQYF
TGCAGCGTTCGGGAGCAGACCGACGAGCAGTACTTC
>NA|TRBJ1-4|TRBV10-3|NA
CAISETPLGEKLPF
TGTGCCATCAGTGAGACCCCCTTGGGGGAAAAACTGCCTTTT